This TCR beta chain derives from a study of shared clonotypes between healthy human individuals. Regarding the study as a whole: It was only blood that was sampled, and tissue repertoires likely differ. A handful of donors had around 5% of their naive CD4 clonotypes in common. It was anticipated that sequencing depth would influence how many clonotypes donors shared.

TCRdb keeps only in-frame clones here, not all; method: immunoSEQ multiplex PCR. The table lists just over 2,000,000 clones, around 95% of them singletons. With regard to this clone: Its antigen is still unknown. The identical CDR3 is also encoded by other nucleotide sequences in the sample.

Germline CDR1 is SGHRS and CDR2 is YFSETQ. Trimming removed 4 bases from V and 5 bases from J; junction bases left unmatched: 7. The CDR3 totals 14 residues. The receptor was isolated from a man between 18 and 35 years old in good health. The sequenced sample consisted of naive CD4+ T cells sorted from blood. Noted subset: CD45RA+ positively selected. The chain employs TRBV5-1 and TRBJ2-5, with 8 bases identical to TRBD1. Written as DNA, the CDR3 is TGCGCCAGCAGCACTGGACAGGGTGGGGAGACCCAGTACTTC. It is translated as CASSTGQGGETQYF.